The 8 T cell receptor beta chains in this list originate from one sample, sequenced in a study of post-analysis software for immune sequencing data. Study outcomes and limitations: Patients showed TRBV5-6, TRBV5-1 and TRBV20-1 among four to six TRBV segments more frequent than in controls.

Unique molecular identifiers were present in the TCR beta cDNA libraries. TCRdb redid the calling of the PCR reads with MiXCR, one entry per CDR3 protein. The data show 350,000 to 500,000 distinct CDR3 sequences, 30% to 40% seen once. Their cognate antigens are unknown. The sample consisted of blood. These receptors all come from a girl aged 2-9 years with multiple sclerosis.

The CDR3 protein is CASSQDTAGEYYEQYF. The DNA of the CDR3 is TGTGCCAGCAGCCAAGATACGGCGGGAGAGTACTACGAGCAGTACTTC. The chain uses TRBV4-2 and TRBJ2-7; TRBD2 matches 7 bases. Trimming took 0 bases from V and 3 from J; bases not matched to a gene: 8. CDR3 length: 16 residues. Germline CDR1 and CDR2: LGHNA and YNFKEQ.

This clonotype was seen a single time. The CDR3 bases are TGTGCCAGCAGGGACCCGGGATATGGCTACACCTTC. Translated, it gives CASRDPGYGYTF. This chain joins TRBV12-3 or TRBV12-4 and TRBJ1-2, with D uncertain. Trimming removed 6 bases from V and 5 bases from J, with 10 bases in between. The CDR3 has 12 residues.

CDR3 loop: CASSLLAGGLYEQYF. In DNA, the CDR3 is TGTGCCAGCAGTTTGCTAGCGGGGGGGCTCTACGAGCAGTACTTC. The V call is TRBV28, the J call TRBJ2-7; 12 bases are shared with TRBD2. CDR1 and CDR2 from the germline V gene are MDHEN and SYDVKM. The CDR3 is 15 amino acids. Trimming took 3 bases from V and 3 from J; bases not matched to a gene: 3.

V and J are TRBV28 and TRBJ2-5; TRBD2 matches 7 bases. V lost 5 bases to trimming and J lost 2 bases; unmatched junction nucleotides: 8. This CDR3 is built from 15 residues. Germline CDR1 and CDR2: MDHEN and SYDVKM. CDR3 in DNA: TGTGCCAGCAGTCCCTTCCCCGGGGGGCAAGAGACCCAGTACTTC. Its translation is CASSPFPGGQETQYF. Complete variable domain (other parts from reference TRBV28 and TRBJ2-5): DVKVTQSSRYLVKRTGEKVFLECVQDMDHENMFWYRQDPGLGLRLIYFSYDVKMKEKGDIPEGYSVSREKKERFSLILESASTNQTSMYLCASSPFPGGQETQYFGPGTRLLVL.

The chain couples TRBV5-1 to TRBJ2-3; weak D call: TRBD2 (6 bases). In germline, CDR1 is SGHRS, CDR2 YFSETQ. The CDR3 is 15 amino acids. V lost 3 bases, J lost 4 bases, and 15 bases lay in between. CDR3 sequence (DNA): TGCGCCAGCAGCTCGGGGGAATACACATCAGATACGCAGTATTTT. Translation: CASSSGEYTSDTQYF.

The sample holds a few counts of this clonotype. The CDR3 DNA sequence: TGTGCCAGCAGCTCTACTAACAGGGGGCGGATTTCGGAGTATGGCTACACCTTC. Encoded protein: CASSSTNRGRISEYGYTF. The chain employs TRBV7-9 and TRBJ1-2; 9 bases map to TRBD1. The CDR3 sequence is 18 residues long. CDR1 and CDR2 from the germline V gene are SEHNR and FQNEAQ (reference sequence). With V trimmed by 4 bases and J by 5 bases, 17 bases remained unmatched.

CDR3 in DNA: TGCAGCGTTGAACATCGGAATTCCTACAATGAGCAGTTCTTC. Translation: CSVEHRNSYNEQFF. V gene TRBV29-1 combines with J gene TRBJ2-1; no reliable D call. The length of the CDR3 is 14 residues. V lost 2 bases and J lost 1, with 9 bases in between. CDR1 is SQVTM and CDR2 is ANQGSEA in the germline V gene.

This chain links TRBV7-9 with TRBJ2-6; 10 positions agree with TRBD2. The J segment lost 0 bases and the V segment lost 4 bases, leaving 9 bases of the junction unmatched. Per germline, CDR1 SEHNR and CDR2 FQNEAQ (reference sequence). CDR3 length: 19 amino acids. DNA of the CDR3: TGTGCCAGCAGCTCCACTCTAGCGGGGGTGGTCTCTGGGGCCAACGTCCTGACTTTC. Translating gives CASSSTLAGVVSGANVLTF.